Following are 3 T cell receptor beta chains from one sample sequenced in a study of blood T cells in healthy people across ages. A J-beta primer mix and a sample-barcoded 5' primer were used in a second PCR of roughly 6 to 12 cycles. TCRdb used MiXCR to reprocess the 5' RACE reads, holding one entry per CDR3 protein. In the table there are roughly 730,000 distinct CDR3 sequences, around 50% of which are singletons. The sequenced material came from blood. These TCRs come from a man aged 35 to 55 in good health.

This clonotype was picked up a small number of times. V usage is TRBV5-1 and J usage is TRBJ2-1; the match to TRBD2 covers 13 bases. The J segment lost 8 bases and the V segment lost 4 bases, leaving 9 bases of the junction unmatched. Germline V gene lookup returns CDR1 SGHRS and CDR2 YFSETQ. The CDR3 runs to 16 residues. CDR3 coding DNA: TGCGCCAGCAGCCTACACGGACTAGCGGGGGCTCATGAGCAGTTCTTC. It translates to CASSLHGLAGAHEQFF.

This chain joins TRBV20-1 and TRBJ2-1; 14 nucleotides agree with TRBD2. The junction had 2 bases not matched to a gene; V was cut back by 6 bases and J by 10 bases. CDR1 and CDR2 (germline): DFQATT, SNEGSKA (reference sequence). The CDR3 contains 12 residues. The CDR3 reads CSATSGGDEQFF. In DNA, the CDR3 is TGCAGTGCGACTAGCGGGGGGGACGAGCAGTTCTTC.

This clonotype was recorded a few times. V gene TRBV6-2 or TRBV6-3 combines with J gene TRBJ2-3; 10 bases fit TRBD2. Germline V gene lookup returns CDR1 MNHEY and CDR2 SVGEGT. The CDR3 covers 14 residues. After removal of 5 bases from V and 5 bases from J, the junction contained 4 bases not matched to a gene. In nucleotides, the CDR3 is TGTGCCAGCAGTCTAGCGGGAGTGAGAGATACGCAGTATTTT. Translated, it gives CASSLAGVRDTQYF.